This TCR beta chain was observed in a study of regulatory T cells in long-lasting Graves disease. Overall study results and limits: Persistent disease exhibited a predilection for TRBV28, TRBJ1-2 and TRBJ2-5.

CDR3 length equals 13 residues. Germline V gene lookup returns CDR1 MGHRA and CDR2 YSYEKL. Trimming took 1 base from V and 7 from J, leaving 10 bases between them. Time point specified: persistent/refractory GD, antithyroid drugs over 5 years with positive TRAb. PBMC-extracted RNA yielded the TCR library. With regard to this clonotype: Its antigen remains unknown.

HTBI primers from iRepertoire and Arm-PCR of CDR3 regions yielded the TCR beta libraries. TCRdb re-analysed the multiplex PCR reads in MiXCR, keeping a single row per CDR3 protein. The sample has a few hundred thousand distinct CDR3 sequences, approximately 25% seen once; the top ten hold around a quarter. The receptor comes from a woman in her 40s with Graves disease. The input for sequencing was peripheral blood mononuclear cells (PBMCs), taken when the disease was refractory, from a patient treated with antithyroid drugs. The chain employs TRBV4-1 and TRBJ2-5; D is uncertain. The DNA of the CDR3 is TGCGCCAGCAGCCAAGGCCCATTGGGGACCCAGTACTTC. This gives the protein CASSQGPLGTQYF.